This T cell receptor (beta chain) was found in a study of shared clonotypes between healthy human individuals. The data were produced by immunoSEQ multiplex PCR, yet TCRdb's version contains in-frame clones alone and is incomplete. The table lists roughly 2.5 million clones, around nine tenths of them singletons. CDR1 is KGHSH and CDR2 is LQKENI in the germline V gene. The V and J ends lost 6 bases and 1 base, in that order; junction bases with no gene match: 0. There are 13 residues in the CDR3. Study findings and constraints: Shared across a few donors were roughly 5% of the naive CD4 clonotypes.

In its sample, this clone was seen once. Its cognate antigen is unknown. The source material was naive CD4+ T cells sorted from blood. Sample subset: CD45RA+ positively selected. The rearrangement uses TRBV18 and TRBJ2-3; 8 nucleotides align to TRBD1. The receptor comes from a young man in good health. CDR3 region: CASSTGGTDTQYF. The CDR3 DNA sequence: TGTGCCAGCTCGACAGGGGGCACAGATACGCAGTATTTT.